The 21 T cell receptor beta chains presented below share a single source sample, sequenced in a study of T cells expressing NK-cell markers. One entry per CDR3 protein, without DNA, is what TCRdb gives after re-calling the 5' RACE reads. The sample totals about 460,000 distinct CDR3 sequences. The source material was blood T cells: a sorted CD56 or NKG2C T cell subset, CD4+ or CD8+ T cells, or bulk PBMC T cells (not recorded which). Source of these receptors: a woman aged 45 to 65 in good health.

V gene TRBV5-1 combines with J gene TRBJ2-1; TCRdb names TRBD2, which stays unverified in the absence of DNA. The CDR3 spans 18 residues. The germline V gene encodes CDR1 SGHRS and CDR2 YFSETQ. The CDR3 here is CASSITSGRFFGYNEQFF.

The chain couples TRBV4-1 to TRBJ2-1. The germline V gene encodes CDR1 MGHRA and CDR2 YSYEKL. The CDR3 has 16 amino acids. CDR3 loop: CASSQIHRASYNEQFF.

This CDR3 is CASSFSQGLGQFF. The chain links TRBV12-3 or TRBV12-4 to TRBJ2-1; TCRdb indicates TRBD2, and absent DNA this call remains unverified. This CDR3 has 13 residues.

V gene TRBV11-2 combines with J gene TRBJ2-1. Germline CDR1 and CDR2: SGHAT and FQNNGV. CDR3 length equals 15 residues. CDR3: CASSLDSLNYNEQFF.

The CDR3 sequence: CASSHPGTGLYEQFF. The rearrangement links TRBV4-1 to TRBJ2-1; TCRdb's D gene call, TRBD1, goes unchecked for lack of DNA. This CDR3 spans 15 amino acids. CDR1 and CDR2 from the germline V gene are MGHRA and YSYEKL.

J is TRBJ2-3 and V is TRBV7-2; TCRdb gives TRBD1 as the D gene, but with no DNA this cannot be confirmed. The CDR3 covers 12 residues. Germline-derived CDR1 and CDR2 are SGHTA and FQGNSA. The CDR3 loop reads CASSEQGDTQYF. Combining the CDR3 with reference TRBV7-2 and TRBJ2-3 gives the whole variable domain GAGVSQSPSNKVTEKGKDVELRCDPISGHTALYWYRQSLGQGLEFLIYFQGNSAPDKSGLPSDRFSAERTGGSVSTLTIQRTQQEDSAVYLCASSEQGDTQYFGPGTRLTVL.

The rearrangement joins TRBV11-3 to TRBJ2-1; TCRdb's D gene call, TRBD2, goes unchecked for lack of DNA. From germline, CDR1 is SGHNT and CDR2 YENEEA. CDR3 length equals 17 residues. Here the CDR3 reads CASSFYSSGRVYNEQFF.

The chain has TRBV5-1 and TRBJ2-1; TCRdb proposes TRBD2, but this gene call is untestable without DNA. This CDR3 has 15 residues. In germline, CDR1 is SGHRS, CDR2 YFSETQ. Here the CDR3 reads CASSLTSGRGNEQFF.

The chain couples TRBV5-1 to TRBJ1-2; no DNA is available, so the TRBD1 call from TCRdb remains unchecked. The length of the CDR3 is 14 residues. Germline lookup yields CDR1 SGHRS and CDR2 YFSETQ. CDR3 amino acids: CASSLQSTGEGYTF.

The rearrangement uses TRBV5-4 and TRBJ1-1. Germline V gives CDR1 SGHNT, CDR2 YYREEE (reference sequence). The CDR3 runs to 11 residues. This CDR3 reads CASSLETEAFF.

CDR3 sequence reads: CASSLAPGQGALNEKLFF. The rearrangement joins TRBV5-1 to TRBJ1-4; TCRdb proposes TRBD1, but this gene call is untestable without DNA. Germline lookup yields CDR1 SGHRS and CDR2 YFSETQ. The CDR3 is 18 amino acids.

The chain carries TRBV4-1 and TRBJ1-1; the D call from TCRdb, TRBD1, cannot be confirmed without DNA. The CDR3 length is 15 residues. Germline assignment: CDR1 MGHRA and CDR2 YSYEKL. CDR3 protein: CASSRLGQGVSEAFF.

The chain joins TRBV12-3 or TRBV12-4 to TRBJ2-5; as DNA is missing, the TRBD1 call by TCRdb cannot be tested. The CDR3 is 13 residues long. Here the CDR3 reads CASTRQWKETQYF.

The chain uses TRBV3-1 and TRBJ2-1; TCRdb designates TRBD2, a call that cannot be tested without DNA. Germline V gives CDR1 LGHDT, CDR2 YNNKEL (reference sequence). CDR3 size: 15 residues. The CDR3 spells CASSLLGRDYNEQFF.

The CDR3 region is CATSDTSGYNEQFF. The chain has TRBV12-3 or TRBV12-4 and TRBJ2-1; without DNA, the TCRdb call of TRBD2 cannot be checked. The CDR3 runs to 14 residues.

The chain carries TRBV12-3 or TRBV12-4 and TRBJ2-1; with no DNA, the TCRdb D assignment of TRBD2 cannot be verified. This CDR3 contains 12 residues. CDR3 residues: CASTIAGGPAFF.

The chain links TRBV3-1 to TRBJ2-3; the D gene TCRdb calls, TRBD1, cannot be checked with no DNA. The CDR3 runs 15 residues. CDR1 and CDR2 from the germline V gene are LGHDT and YNNKEL (reference sequence). The CDR3 protein is CASSQGRGDTDTQYF.

CDR3 sequence reads: CASSLVWQLPETQYF. The chain couples TRBV5-1 to TRBJ2-5; the TCRdb D gene call, TRBD2, has no DNA to confirm it. CDR1 SGHRS and CDR2 YFSETQ come from the germline V gene. This CDR3 is built from 15 residues.

The V gene is TRBV7-9, the J gene TRBJ2-7; the D call of TRBD1 rests on TCRdb alone, since no DNA is present to check it. The CDR3 contains 17 residues. Germline CDR1 reads SEHNR; CDR2 reads FQNEAQ (reference sequence). The CDR3 sequence: CASSLVGTGGLSYEQYF.

The chain is built from TRBV28 and TRBJ2-5. CDR1 MDHEN and CDR2 SYDVKM come from the germline V gene. The CDR3 extends over 12 amino acids. The chain's CDR3 is CASSFGQETQYF.

The chain carries TRBV12-3 or TRBV12-4 and TRBJ2-3. There are 12 residues in the CDR3. CDR3 residues: CASRGWGDTQYF.